This TCR beta chain was obtained from a study of blood T cell repertoires in COVID-19. Study context: Collection of acute and convalescent COVID-19 samples took place in the United States, Italy and Spain.

The CDR3 is 16 residues long. Per the germline V gene, CDR1 is LNHDA and CDR2 is SQIVND (reference sequence). The V segment lost 3 bases and the J segment 4 bases; nucleotides outside the gene matches: 9. Cohorts were determined from participant-reported clinical history. Original analysis: The authors estimated nucleated cell counts from reference gene primer amplification. Assay used: immunoSEQ multiplex PCR; TCRdb lists only in-frame clones, some missing. The V and J calls and clone size come from that table; D and trimming were worked out from the DNA. The data contain 300,000 or so clones, roughly 87% of them singletons.

Sequences were obtained from PBMCs or T cells enriched from blood (not recorded which). The source is a woman aged 25 to 45 who had recovered from COVID-19. The chain couples TRBV19 to TRBJ1-5; 7 nucleotides match TRBD1. The CDR3 nucleotides read TGTGCCAGTAGTATCCTGCGACAGGGTGGGAATCAGCCCCAGCATTTT. Translated, it gives CASSILRQGGNQPQHF.